The rows below give T cell receptor beta chains drawn from one sample of a study of shared clonotypes between healthy human individuals. Libraries were prepared by immunoSEQ multiplex PCR; TCRdb keeps only in-frame clonotypes and omits some of them. The profile shows about 1 million clones, roughly 70% of them singletons. Sequencing input: memory CD4+ T cells sorted from blood. Source of these receptors: a man aged 18 to 30 in good health. The CDR3 runs from the conserved cysteine through the conserved F or W. Fields, in order: D gene, J gene, clone size, V gene, CDR3 DNA, CDR3 protein. D genes are given only for firm matches. Not every row has a clone size; where given, it reads once, few, many or a size class.

>TRBD2|TRBJ2-1|many|TRBV5-6
TGTGCCAGCAGCCCGACAGGACTAGCGGGGCTTGAGCAGTTCTTC
CASSPTGLAGLEQFF
>NA|TRBJ1-1|few|TRBV6-1
TGTGCCAGCAGGACGACAGGCCTCACTGAAGCTTTCTTT
CASRTTGLTEAFF
>TRBD1|TRBJ2-1|NA|TRBV30
TGTGCCTGGAGTCTACAGGGGGCGACGAATGAGCAGTTCTTC
CAWSLQGATNEQFF
>TRBD1|TRBJ2-7|once|TRBV5-4
TGTGCCAGCAGCCGACAGGGGGCCCCTCAGTACTTC
CASSRQGAPQYF
>TRBD2|TRBJ2-3|NA|TRBV4-3
TGCGCCAGCAGCAGCGGGAGTTATGACACAGATACGCAGTATTTT
CASSSGSYDTDTQYF
>TRBD2|TRBJ2-7|once|TRBV19
TGTGCCAGTAGCCGGACTAGCGGGAGCTCCTACGAGCAGTACTTC
CASSRTSGSSYEQYF
>NA|TRBJ1-4|NA|TRBV7-8
TGTGCCAGCAGCCTGGGGTGGGAAAAACTGTTTTTT
CASSLGWEKLFF
>NA|TRBJ2-7|NA|TRBV6-5
TGTGCCAGCAGGACTTCGGGGAACCCTCCCTACGAGCAGTACTTC
CASRTSGNPPYEQYF
>NA|TRBJ1-2|NA|TRBV5-6
TGTGCCAGCAGCGTGTTAGACAGTTTCGGTTATGGCTACACCTTC
CASSVLDSFGYGYTF
>NA|TRBJ2-5|NA|TRBV18
TGTGCCAGCTCACCACCGTCGCTAGAGGGGACCCAGTACTTC
CASSPPSLEGTQYF
>NA|TRBJ1-5|NA|TRBV2
TGTGCCAGCAGAGCCTCAGGGTCGTCAGGAAGCAATCAGCCCCAGCATTTT
CASRASGSSGSNQPQHF
>TRBD2|TRBJ2-1|NA|TRBV18
TGTGCCAGCTCGCTAGCGGGGGGGCCTATCTCCTACAATGAGCAGTTCTTC
CASSLAGGPISYNEQFF
>TRBD2|TRBJ2-2|NA|TRBV13
TGTGCCAGCAGCTTAGTAATAGCGGGAGGTCTTCCCGGGGAGCTGTTTTTT
CASSLVIAGGLPGELFF
>NA|TRBJ1-1|NA|TRBV5-6
TGTGCCAGCAGCTTGGTAACAGGAGAGAACACTGAAGCTTTCTTT
CASSLVTGENTEAFF
>TRBD2|TRBJ2-3|NA|TRBV18
TGTGCCAGCTCACCCTGGACCCGACTAGCGGTTCATGAGGATACGCAGTATTTT
CASSPWTRLAVHEDTQYF
>NA|TRBJ2-6|NA|TRBV28
TGTGCCAGCAGTTTGGGCGTTGGGGGCTCCGGGGCCAACGTCCTGACTTTC
CASSLGVGGSGANVLTF
>TRBD1|TRBJ2-5|NA|TRBV10-1
TGCGCCAGCAGTTTGGGGCAGGGGGTCCAAGAGACCCAGTACTTC
CASSLGQGVQETQYF
>NA|TRBJ2-1|NA|TRBV5-6
TGTGCCAGCAGCCCCGGGAGCGCGTCTCGGGGCATCGGGCAGTTCTTC
CASSPGSASRGIGQFF
>NA|TRBJ2-2|NA|TRBV11-3
TGTGCCAGCAGCCAAATCAGGGGGGGCACCAACACCGGGGAGCTGTTTTTT
CASSQIRGGTNTGELFF
>NA|TRBJ2-7|NA|TRBV28
TGTGCCAGCAGTCCCCCGGAAACCCCCTACGAGCAGTACTTC
CASSPPETPYEQYF
>NA|TRBJ2-2|few|TRBV6-1
TGTGCCAGCGACAGATCCACCGGGGAGCTGTTTTTT
CASDRSTGELFF
>NA|TRBJ1-1|few|TRBV19
TGTGCCAGTACTAAACGTGAGGCTAACACTGAAGCTTTCTTT
CASTKREANTEAFF
>NA|TRBJ1-5|NA|TRBV5-6
TGTGCCAGCAGCTTGGCCGATCAGCCCCAGCATTTT
CASSLADQPQHF
>NA|TRBJ1-5|NA|TRBV5-1
TGCGCCAGCAGCTTGGGTGAGATGGGTCAGCCCCAGCATTTT
CASSLGEMGQPQHF
>TRBD2|TRBJ2-7|NA|TRBV5-1
TGCGCCAGCCGGGAGGCGGGAAGCTCCTACGAGCAGTACTTC
CASREAGSSYEQYF
>TRBD1|TRBJ1-4|NA|TRBV5-1
TGCGCCAGCAGCCCGGGGACAGGGGGAGAGGAAAAACTGTTTTTT
CASSPGTGGEEKLFF
>TRBD1|TRBJ2-1|NA|TRBV11-2
TGTGCCAGCAGCTCCTTGAAGGGGGCTGAGCAGTTCTTC
CASSSLKGAEQFF
>TRBD1|TRBJ1-2|NA|TRBV7-9
TGTGCCAGCGGGACACAGGGGTCATATGGCTACACCTTC
CASGTQGSYGYTF
>NA|TRBJ2-4|NA|TRBV5-6
TGTGCCAGCAGCCTTATCCACGAAAACATTCAGTACTTC
CASSLIHENIQYF
>NA|TRBJ2-3|NA|TRBV4-2
TGTGCCAGCAGCCCGGATGGCTCTCACCTTAGAAGAGATACGCAGTATTTT
CASSPDGSHLRRDTQYF
>NA|TRBJ2-5|NA|TRBV30
TGTGCCTGGAGTCAGCCGCCAAGTGAGACCCAGTACTTC
CAWSQPPSETQYF
>NA|TRBJ2-4|NA|TRBV29-1
TGCAGCGTTGCGCCTGGGGGGCAGGACATTCAGTACTTC
CSVAPGGQDIQYF
>TRBD2|TRBJ2-1|NA|TRBV2
TGTGCCAGCGTTCCCGGGACTACAACCTACAATGAGCAGTTCTTC
CASVPGTTTYNEQFF
>NA|TRBJ1-6|NA|TRBV7-8
TGTGCCAGCAGCTATTGGGTACGGGGGGGATCCTATAATTCACCCCTCCACTTT
CASSYWVRGGSYNSPLHF
>NA|TRBJ2-5|NA|TRBV4-1
TGCGCCAGCAGCCAAGAAGTCGCCGCCGGTGAGACCCAGTACTTC
CASSQEVAAGETQYF
>TRBD2|TRBJ2-3|few|TRBV30
TGTGCCTGGAGGCTAGCGGGAGGCACAGATACGCAGTATTTT
CAWRLAGGTDTQYF
>NA|TRBJ1-5|NA|TRBV28
TGTGCCAGCAGTTTGGTCCCAGGGGGCAATCAGCCCCAGCATTTT
CASSLVPGGNQPQHF
>NA|TRBJ2-7|NA|TRBV6-1
TGTGCCAGCAGAAGAGGGGCTGGAGAGTCCGAGCAGTACTTC
CASRRGAGESEQYF
>NA|TRBJ2-5|NA|TRBV5-5
TGTGCCAGCAGCTTACCGGGGGAAGAGACCCAGTACTTC
CASSLPGEETQYF
>NA|TRBJ2-3|NA|TRBV2
TGTGCCAGCAGCGTTTCGACTAGCACAGATACGCAGTATTTT
CASSVSTSTDTQYF
>NA|TRBJ1-2|NA|TRBV23-1
TGCGCCAGCAGTCAATCCAAGGGGAACTATGGCTACACCTTC
CASSQSKGNYGYTF
>TRBD1|TRBJ1-1|NA|TRBV7-9
TGTGCCAGCAGCCCCGGGACAGGGGGCCCCATGAACACTGAAGCTTTCTTT
CASSPGTGGPMNTEAFF
>TRBD2|TRBJ2-5|NA|TRBV2
TGTGCCGCCGGACTAGCGGGAGGGCCGATGGAGACCCAGTACTTC
CAAGLAGGPMETQYF
>NA|TRBJ2-3|NA|TRBV9
TGTGCCAGCAGCGTATTCGGCCTGGATACGCAGTATTTT
CASSVFGLDTQYF
>NA|TRBJ2-7|once|TRBV14
TGTGCCAGCAGCCAAACTGCAGCCATAGTTGGCGAGCAGTACTTC
CASSQTAAIVGEQYF
>TRBD2|TRBJ2-1|NA|TRBV27
TGTGCCAGCAGTTGGGTAGCGGGGTCGAATGAGCAGTTCTTC
CASSWVAGSNEQFF
>NA|TRBJ2-5|few|TRBV7-2
TGTGCCAGCAGCGGCAGGGACCACCAAGGGACCCAGTACTTC
CASSGRDHQGTQYF
>NA|TRBJ1-2|few|TRBV5-6
TGTGCCAGCAGCTTGCCAGGGACCTTTCATGGCTACACCTTC
CASSLPGTFHGYTF
>NA|TRBJ1-1|NA|TRBV6-6
TGTGCCAGCAGTCCCGACTATCGGGGGGACACTGAAGCTTTCTTT
CASSPDYRGDTEAFF
>NA|TRBJ2-5|few|TRBV6-1
TGTGCCAGCACCGCAGGGACCTTACAAGAGACCCAGTACTTC
CASTAGTLQETQYF
>NA|TRBJ1-6|NA|TRBV18
TGTGCCAGCTCACCATCCGGGGGTAAAAATTCACCCCTCCACTTT
CASSPSGGKNSPLHF
>NA|TRBJ2-4|NA|TRBV2
NA
CASSEVFGSGNIQYF